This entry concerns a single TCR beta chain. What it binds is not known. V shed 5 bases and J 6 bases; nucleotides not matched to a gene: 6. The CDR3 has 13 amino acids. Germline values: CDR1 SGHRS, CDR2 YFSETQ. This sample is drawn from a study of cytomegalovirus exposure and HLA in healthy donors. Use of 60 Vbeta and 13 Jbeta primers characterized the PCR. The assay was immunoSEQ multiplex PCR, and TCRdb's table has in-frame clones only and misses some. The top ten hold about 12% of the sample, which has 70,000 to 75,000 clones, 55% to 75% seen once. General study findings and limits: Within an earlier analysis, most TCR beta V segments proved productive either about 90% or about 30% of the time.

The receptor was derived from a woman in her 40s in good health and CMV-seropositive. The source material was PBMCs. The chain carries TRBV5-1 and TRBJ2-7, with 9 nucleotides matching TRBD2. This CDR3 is CASRASGVFEQYF. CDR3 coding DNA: TGCGCCAGCAGGGCTAGCGGGGTTTTCGAGCAGTACTTC.